The sequence of this TCR beta chain was determined in a study of radiation and T cells in renal cell carcinoma. In the study overall: Nephrectomy followed 15 Gy stereotactic body radiation by 4 weeks.

The CDR3 runs 13 residues. Germline V gene sequence: CDR1 LNHDA, CDR2 SQIVND (reference sequence). Trimming stripped 3 bases from V and 6 bases from J, with 11 bases between. This clone was seen a single time. Antigen specificity is unknown. Time point of the sample: blood 2 weeks post-SBRT. Stated treatment: 15 Gy SBRT to primary tumor, nephrectomy 4 weeks later. Overall study findings and caveats: In blood, top tumor clones expanded by 2 weeks, shrinking by 4. No pretreatment tumor biopsies were available for baseline clonotypes.

The method was immunoSEQ multiplex PCR; TCRdb's version includes in-frame clones alone and lacks a portion of them. The sample contains about 130,000 clones, more than 75% of which appear only once. The chain links TRBV19 to TRBJ1-2; D is perhaps TRBD1 (5 bases). This sequence originates from a woman in her seventies with renal cell carcinoma. This sample comprised blood, obtained from a patient whose treatment included radiotherapy and nephrectomy. CDR3 coding DNA: TGTGCCAGTAGTATCGCCGAGGGGAATGGCTACACCTTC. It yields the protein CASSIAEGNGYTF. The variable domain in full, with the rest retrieved from reference TRBV19 and TRBJ1-2, is DGGITQSPKYLFRKEGQNVTLSCEQNLNHDAMYWYRQDPGQGLRLIYYSQIVNDFQKGDIAEGYSVSREKKESFPLTVTSAQKNPTAFYLCASSIAEGNGYTFGSGTRLTVV.